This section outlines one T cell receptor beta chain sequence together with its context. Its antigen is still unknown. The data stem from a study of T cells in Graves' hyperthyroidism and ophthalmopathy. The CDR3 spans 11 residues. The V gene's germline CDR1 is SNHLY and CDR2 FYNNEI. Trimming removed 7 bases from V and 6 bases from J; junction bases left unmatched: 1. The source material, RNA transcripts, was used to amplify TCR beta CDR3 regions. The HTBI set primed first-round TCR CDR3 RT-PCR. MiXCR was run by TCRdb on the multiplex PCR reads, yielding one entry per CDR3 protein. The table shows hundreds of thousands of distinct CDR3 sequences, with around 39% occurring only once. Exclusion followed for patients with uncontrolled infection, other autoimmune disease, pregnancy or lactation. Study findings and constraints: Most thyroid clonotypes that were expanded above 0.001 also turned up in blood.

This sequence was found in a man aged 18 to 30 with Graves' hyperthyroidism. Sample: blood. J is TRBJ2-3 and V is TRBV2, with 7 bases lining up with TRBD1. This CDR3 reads CASTRGDTQYF. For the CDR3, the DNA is TGTGCCAGCACCAGGGGGGATACGCAGTATTTT. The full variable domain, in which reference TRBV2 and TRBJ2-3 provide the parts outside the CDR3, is EPEVTQTPSHQVTQMGQEVILRCVPISNHLYFYWYRQILGQKVEFLVSFYNNEISEKSEIFDDQFSVERPDGSNFTLKIRSTKLEDSAMYFCASTRGDTQYFGPGTRLTVL.